The 19 T cell receptor beta chains presented below share a single source sample, sequenced in a study of T cell repertoires in cytomegalovirus infection. TCRdb re-called the reads through MiXCR, storing one row per CDR3 protein. Among around 540,000 distinct CDR3 sequences listed, roughly a third were seen once. Their antigens remain unidentified. This specimen was cultured PBMCs, taken from culture after CMV antigen stimulation. All receptors derive from a human donor in good health (CMV status not recorded). Some clones in this sample may be carry-over from other donors' samples.

V and J are TRBV15 and TRBJ2-3; 7 bases are shared with TRBD2. V shed 5 bases, J shed 4 bases, and the junction held 15 bases outside the gene matches. The length of the CDR3 is 17 residues. CDR1 LNHNV and CDR2 YYDKDF come from the germline V gene (reference sequence). The CDR3 here is CATSVGTPTSLPDTQYF. DNA for the CDR3: TGTGCCACCAGCGTTGGGACCCCGACTAGCCTCCCAGATACGCAGTATTTT.

J is TRBJ2-5 and V is TRBV20-1, with 9 bases that match TRBD2. The CDR3 totals 17 residues. Per the germline V gene, CDR1 is DFQATT and CDR2 is SNEGSKA (reference sequence). Trimming removed 3 bases from V and 5 bases from J; junction bases left unmatched: 16. The CDR3 sequence is CSASPLAGGSKRETQYF. The CDR3 coding sequence is TGCAGTGCTAGTCCACTAGCGGGCGGCTCTAAAAGGGAGACCCAGTACTTC.

The rearrangement links TRBV6-8 to TRBJ2-3; 11 bases are a match to TRBD2. The CDR3 totals 17 residues. Per germline, CDR1 MNHGY and CDR2 SAAAGT. V trimming: 8 bases; J trimming: 2 bases; junction bases outside the gene matches: 12. Written as DNA, the CDR3 is TGTGCCAGCGGAGCGGTTAGCGGGAGGGCATTCACAGATACGCAGTATTTT. Its protein product is CASGAVSGRAFTDTQYF.

The chain employs TRBV6-2 or TRBV6-3 and TRBJ2-1; D may be TRBD1 (7 bases). Deletions cut 5 bases from V and 9 bases from J, with 17 bases between. The CDR3 has 14 amino acids. The V gene's germline CDR1 is MNHEY and CDR2 SVGEGT. CDR3: CASSPRTGGGEQFF. CDR3 nucleotide sequence: TGTGCCAGCAGTCCCCGGACAGGAGGGGGTGAGCAGTTCTTC.

The rearrangement joins TRBV6-8 to TRBJ1-5; D call uncertain. This CDR3 is built from 15 residues. V lost 5 bases and J 0 bases, leaving 11 bases between the germline ends. Germline CDR1 and CDR2: MNHGY and SAAAGT. The CDR3, as DNA: TGTGCCAGCAGTGAATCGACAACTAGCAATCAGCCCCAGCATTTT. Its protein product is CASSESTTSNQPQHF.

This clonotype was recorded a few times. The V call is TRBV5-1, the J call TRBJ1-2, with 7 bases fitting TRBD1. Germline-derived CDR1 and CDR2 are SGHRS and YFSETQ. V shed 7 bases, J shed 4 bases, and the junction held 19 bases outside the gene matches. This CDR3 is 17 amino acids long. The CDR3 DNA reads as TGCGCCAGCCGCCTTCATTTCGGGACAGAAGCACTCTATGGCTACACCTTC. Translating gives CASRLHFGTEALYGYTF.

The rearrangement links TRBV12-3 or TRBV12-4 to TRBJ2-1; D gene unclear. The CDR3 spans 12 residues. Deletions cut 3 bases from V and 9 bases from J, with 9 bases between. CDR3 residues: CASSFARVEQFF. CDR3 DNA sequence: TGTGCCAGCAGTTTTGCTAGGGTTGAGCAGTTCTTC.

The chain uses TRBV4-2 and TRBJ2-2, with TRBD2 matching 9 bases. Trimming took 4 bases from V and 0 from J; bases not matched to a gene: 9. Germline loops: CDR1 LGHNA, CDR2 YNFKEQ. The CDR3 length is 18 residues. The DNA for the CDR3 is TGTGCCAGCAGCCCAAGCGGGAGGACCTGGGCGAACACCGGGGAGCTGTTTTTT. Translating gives CASSPSGRTWANTGELFF.

This clonotype was seen more than once but under ten times. V is TRBV6-1 and J is TRBJ2-7, with 9 nucleotides matching TRBD2. The CDR3 spans 15 residues. J lost 4 bases, V lost 3 bases, and 7 bases had no gene match. Germline-derived CDR1 and CDR2 are MNHNS and SASEGT. CDR3 DNA sequence: TGTGCCAGCAGTGATCTAGCGGGGTTTCTTTACGAGCAGTACGTC. Protein product: CASSDLAGFLYEQYV.

In its sample, this clonotype was seen a few times. The chain combines TRBV7-9 with TRBJ2-1, with 7 bases that match TRBD1. The germline V gene has CDR1 SEHNR and CDR2 FQNEAQ (reference sequence). This CDR3 contains 14 residues. Losses at the gene ends were 1 base for V and 6 bases for J; bases not matched to a gene: 3. CDR3 nucleotides: TGTGCCAGCAGCTTAGTGACAGGGTCCAATGAGCAGTTCTTC. Translated, it gives CASSLVTGSNEQFF. Together with reference TRBV7-9 and TRBJ2-1, the CDR3 gives the full variable domain: DTGVSQNPRHKITKRGQNVTFRCDPISEHNRLYWYRQTLGQGPEFLTYFQNEAQLEKSRLLSDRFSAERPKGSFSTLEIQRTEQGDSAMYLCASSLVTGSNEQFFGPGTRLTVL.

This clonotype was found once. The V gene is TRBV7-3, the J gene TRBJ2-1; D remains ambiguous. There are 12 residues in the CDR3. Per germline, CDR1 SGHTA and CDR2 FQGTGA. Trimming stripped 6 bases from V and 3 bases from J, with 6 bases between. The CDR3 here is CASRKIYNEQFF. CDR3 DNA sequence: TGTGCCAGCAGGAAGATCTACAATGAGCAGTTCTTC.

This rearrangement joins TRBV10-3 to TRBJ2-1, with 8 positions matching TRBD2. This CDR3 has 15 residues. V was pared by 4 bases and J by 7 bases, with 9 bases of the junction left unmatched. Germline values: CDR1 ENHRY, CDR2 SYGVKD. The CDR3 is CAISVTGGPENEQFF. CDR3 in DNA: TGTGCCATCAGTGTCACGGGAGGGCCGGAAAATGAGCAGTTCTTC.

The chain uses TRBV5-4 and TRBJ1-2, with D unresolved. This CDR3 region has 15 residues. Trimming pared 3 bases from V and 5 bases from J, leaving 17 bases between. Germline assignment: CDR1 SGHNT and CDR2 YYREEE (reference sequence). The CDR3 region has the DNA TGTGCCAGCAGCTCTGATGGTAGAATCGGGTATGGCTACACCTTC. Its protein product is CASSSDGRIGYGYTF.

This clonotype was counted a few times. The CDR3 DNA is TGTGCCAGCAGCCACGGGGACGGTGGATCGAACACTGAAGCTTTCTTT. Protein: CASSHGDGGSNTEAFF. The rearrangement joins TRBV7-8 to TRBJ1-1; D perhaps matches TRBD1 (5 bases). CDR1 is SGHVS, CDR2 FQNEAQ, per germline. The V end lost 5 bases, the J end lost 1 base, and 17 bases lay between the germline ends. CDR3 length equals 16 residues.

This clonotype has a handful of counts. V usage is TRBV20-1 and J usage is TRBJ1-1; 10 bases agree with TRBD1. This CDR3 has 13 residues. Trimming removed 6 bases from V and 5 bases from J; junction bases left unmatched: 6. The germline V gene encodes CDR1 DFQATT and CDR2 SNEGSKA (reference sequence). For the CDR3, the DNA is TGCAGTGCGCCCGGGACAGGGGTTACTGAAGCTTTCTTT. Amino acids: CSAPGTGVTEAFF.

This clonotype was picked up a small number of times. V usage is TRBV27 and J usage is TRBJ1-1, with TRBD1 matching over 8 bases. V gave up 0 bases and J gave up 4 bases; unmatched junction bases: 4. From germline, CDR1 is MNHEY and CDR2 SMNVEV (reference sequence). The CDR3 spans 15 residues. The CDR3 here is CASSLSPGQGTEAFF. CDR3 DNA: TGTGCCAGCAGTTTATCCCCTGGACAGGGCACTGAAGCTTTCTTT.

This clonotype appeared once. The chain couples TRBV5-1 to TRBJ2-7; no clear D. Per the germline V gene, CDR1 is SGHRS and CDR2 is YFSETQ. The CDR3 spans 13 residues. The V and J ends lost 3 bases and 5 bases respectively, with 12 bases between them. The CDR3 coding sequence is TGCGCCAGCAGCTCCGAGTATGGGGACGAGCAGTACTTC. This encodes CASSSEYGDEQYF.

The rearrangement links TRBV6-8 to TRBJ2-1, with 9 positions matching TRBD2. This CDR3 contains 18 residues. Germline assignment: CDR1 MNHGY and CDR2 SAAAGT. V dropped 8 bases and J dropped 1; count of bases not matched to a gene: 15. Here the CDR3 DNA reads TGTGCCAGCCAAAAGGGCGGGAGGGGAGGATTATCCTACAATGAGCAGTTCTTC. This codes for CASQKGGRGGLSYNEQFF.

The V call is TRBV5-5, the J call TRBJ2-7; 7 nucleotides align to TRBD1. Trimming removed 1 base from V and 2 bases from J; junction bases left unmatched: 12. This CDR3 spans 17 amino acids. Germline CDR1 is SGHKS and CDR2 is YYEKEE (reference sequence). CDR3 residues: CASSLTRQGLLAYEQYF. The CDR3 DNA sequence: TGTGCCAGCAGCTTGACAAGACAGGGCCTTTTAGCCTACGAGCAGTACTTC.